This TCR beta chain was obtained from a study of CD8+ T cells in alopecia areata (dated by TCRdb to 2016 to 2019). A note on the overall study: Skin from C3H/HeJ donors with spontaneous alopecia (roughly 6-13 months old) was grafted onto female C3H/HeJ recipients aged about 6-10 weeks. To study T cell clonal expansion in alopecia areata, the researchers applied high-throughput TCRbeta sequencing to both the C3H/HeJ mouse model and human patients. Human TCRbeta sequencing covered scalp tissue and sorted CD4+ and CD8+ peripheral blood T cells from patchy and totalis/universalis alopecia areata patients and healthy controls. Scalp clonality was compared among normal scalp (n=4), patchy alopecia areata scalp (n=8), and alopecia totalis/universalis scalp (n=8). RNA came from the PAXgene miRNA kit for fixed scalp, the miRNeasy kit for PBMCs, and the RNeasy kit for mouse skin. Amplification of TCRbeta CDR3 regions was done by immunoSEQ multiplex PCR using 35 Vbeta forward primers and 13 Jbeta reverse primers. Broader findings and caveats from the paper: Scalp TCR repertoire analysis is complicated because resident alphabeta T cells in normal human skin are also sequenced, whereas mouse skin is dominated by gammadelta T cells. Compared with mice, TCR sequences shared between patients were less clear, possibly partly because of HLA diversity across the patient population. Higher clonality and more expanded CD8+ clones were observed in lesional scalp than in normal scalp, particularly in alopecia totalis/universalis, a finding suggestive of antigenic drive.

CDR1 and CDR2 (LGHNA, YNLKQL) derive from the germline V gene (reference sequence). The CDR3, from cysteine to phenylalanine, totals 11 residues. Only the CDR3 bases that were read are kept: 21 of them, in frame from base 1. Libraries were made using the immunoSEQ multiplex PCR assay. For TCR sequencing, RNA was extracted from every sample and reverse transcribed into cDNA to serve as template. SuperScript III was used for first-strand cDNA synthesis, primed with a 2:1 mix of oligo-dT and random hexamers. A synthetic immune receptor repertoire was used to measure amplification bias, and any remaining bias was corrected computationally. Libraries were sequenced on Illumina HiSeq with 60 bp reads covering the CDR3, read from J toward V. In the source study's methods: Raw reads were preprocessed for error removal, and CDR3 was defined according to IMGT conventions as running from the conserved cysteine to phenylalanine. Clonality was calculated as 1 minus Shannon entropy normalized by log2 of the number of productive unique TCRs. Whether each scalp clone was CD4 or CD8 was inferred by checking scalp TCRbeta sequences against the CD4 and CD8 repertoires from sorted blood. TCRdb retrieved this table from immuneACCESS and kept in-frame rearrangements only. Not all clones are present; in checked studies, unresolved V genes account for under half, and no reason is known for the remainder. D and trimming were read from the DNA, whereas the V and J calls and clone size are those reported in that table. The table for this sample lists about 300,000 clones, none of them counted only once. The ten biggest clones cover roughly 1.2% of the sample.

As regards this clone: The target of this receptor is not known. Mouse gene names and germline sequences are used here. The read is 4 residues too short to cover the CDR3 end, so that end is filled in from the germline J gene. Other DNA sequences in this sample translate to the same CDR3.

Cells from pooled mouse cutaneous lymph nodes were stained for CD4, CD8alpha, NKG2D, NKG2ACE and other markers and then sorted on a BD Influx. The chain is encoded by TRBV5 joined to TRBJ2-5; no D gene can be assigned with confidence. Sequencing used CD4+ T cells sorted from a lymph node. The TCR was taken from a C3H/HeJ mouse with alopecia areata. This strain is of MHC haplotype H2-k. The sequenced part of the CDR3 DNA is TGTGCCAGCAGCCAGCGAGAC. This yields the protein CASSQRD. In full, the CDR3 reads CASSQRDTQYF.